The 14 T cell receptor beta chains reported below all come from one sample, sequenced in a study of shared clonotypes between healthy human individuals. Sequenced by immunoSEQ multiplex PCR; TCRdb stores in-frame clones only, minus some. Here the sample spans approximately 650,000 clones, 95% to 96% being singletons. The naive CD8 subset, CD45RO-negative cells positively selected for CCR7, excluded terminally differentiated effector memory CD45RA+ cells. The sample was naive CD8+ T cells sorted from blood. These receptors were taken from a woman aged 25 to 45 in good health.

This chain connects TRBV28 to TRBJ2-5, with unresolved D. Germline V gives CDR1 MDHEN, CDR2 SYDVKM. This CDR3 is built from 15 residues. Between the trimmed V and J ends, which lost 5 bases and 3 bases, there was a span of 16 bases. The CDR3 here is CASSGSSPAEETQYF. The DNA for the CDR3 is TGTGCCAGCAGTGGCTCGAGCCCCGCGGAAGAGACCCAGTACTTC.

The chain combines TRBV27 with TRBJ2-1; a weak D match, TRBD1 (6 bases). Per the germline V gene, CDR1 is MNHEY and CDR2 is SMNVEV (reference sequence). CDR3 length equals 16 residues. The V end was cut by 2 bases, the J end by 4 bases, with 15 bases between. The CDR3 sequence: CASSLRQPGVYNEQFF. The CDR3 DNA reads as TGTGCCAGCAGTTTAAGGCAGCCAGGGGTTTACAATGAGCAGTTCTTC.

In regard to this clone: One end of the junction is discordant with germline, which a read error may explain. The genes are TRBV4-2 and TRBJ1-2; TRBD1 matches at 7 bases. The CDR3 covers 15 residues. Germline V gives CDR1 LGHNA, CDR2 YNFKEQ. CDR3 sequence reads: CASIQETGRNYGYTF. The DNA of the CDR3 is TGTGCCAGCATCCAAGAGACAGGGAGGAACTATGGCTACACCTTC.

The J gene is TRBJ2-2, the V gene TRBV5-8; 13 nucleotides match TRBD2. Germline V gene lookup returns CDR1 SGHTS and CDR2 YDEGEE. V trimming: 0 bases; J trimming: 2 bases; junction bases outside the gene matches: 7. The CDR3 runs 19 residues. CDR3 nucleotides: TGTGCCAGCAGCTTGGATCCGGGACTAGCGGGACTCAACACCGGGGAGCTGTTTTTT. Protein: CASSLDPGLAGLNTGELFF.

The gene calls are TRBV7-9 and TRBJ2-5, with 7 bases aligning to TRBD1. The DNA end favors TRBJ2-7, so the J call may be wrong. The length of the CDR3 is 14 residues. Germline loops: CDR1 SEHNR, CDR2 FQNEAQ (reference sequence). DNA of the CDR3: TGTGCCAGCAGCTTAGTTGGGACAGCATACGAGCAGTACTTC. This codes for CASSLVGTAYEQYF.

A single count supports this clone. CDR3 sequence reads: CASSQEGGALGTEAFF. The DNA for the CDR3 is TGCGCCAGCAGCCAAGAAGGCGGGGCACTGGGGACTGAAGCTTTCTTT. This chain joins TRBV4-1 and TRBJ1-1; D might be TRBD1 (5 bases). The germline V and J ends were trimmed by 0 bases and 5 bases, with 16 bases remaining between them. This CDR3 spans 16 amino acids. The V gene's germline CDR1 is MGHRA and CDR2 YSYEKL.

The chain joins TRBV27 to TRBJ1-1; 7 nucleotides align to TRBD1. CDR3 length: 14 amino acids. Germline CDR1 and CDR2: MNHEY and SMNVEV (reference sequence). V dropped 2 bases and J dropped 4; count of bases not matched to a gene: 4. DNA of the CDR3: TGTGCCAGCAGTTTACTACAGGGGAGCACTGAAGCTTTCTTT. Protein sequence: CASSLLQGSTEAFF.

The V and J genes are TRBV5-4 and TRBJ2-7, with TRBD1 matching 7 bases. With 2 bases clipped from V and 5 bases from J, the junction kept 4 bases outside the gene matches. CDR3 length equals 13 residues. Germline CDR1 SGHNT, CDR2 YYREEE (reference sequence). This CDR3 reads CASSFSTGHEQYF. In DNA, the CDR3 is TGTGCCAGCAGCTTTTCGACAGGGCACGAGCAGTACTTC.

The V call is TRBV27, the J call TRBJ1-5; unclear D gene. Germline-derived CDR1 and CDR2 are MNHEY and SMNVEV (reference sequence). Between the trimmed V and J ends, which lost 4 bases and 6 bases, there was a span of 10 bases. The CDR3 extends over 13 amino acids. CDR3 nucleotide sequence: TGTGCCAGCAGTTCGGGGAAGGCTCAGCCCCAGCATTTT. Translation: CASSSGKAQPQHF.

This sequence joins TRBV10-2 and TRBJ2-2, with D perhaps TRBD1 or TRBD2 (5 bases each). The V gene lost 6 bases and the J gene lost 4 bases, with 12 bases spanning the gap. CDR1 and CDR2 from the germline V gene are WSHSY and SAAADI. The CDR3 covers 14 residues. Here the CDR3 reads CASSMGDATGELFF. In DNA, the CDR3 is TGCGCCAGCAGCATGGGGGATGCCACCGGGGAGCTGTTTTTT.

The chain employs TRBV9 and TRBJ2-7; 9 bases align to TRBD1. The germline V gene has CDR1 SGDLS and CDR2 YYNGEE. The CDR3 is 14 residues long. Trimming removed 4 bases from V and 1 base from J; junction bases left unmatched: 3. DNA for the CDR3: TGTGCCAGCAGCTTCGGACAGGGGTCCTACGAGCAGTACTTC. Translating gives CASSFGQGSYEQYF. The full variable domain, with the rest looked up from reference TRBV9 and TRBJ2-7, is DSGVTQTPKHLITATGQRVTLRCSPRSGDLSVYWYQQSLDQGLQFLIQYYNGEERAKGNILERFSAQQFPDLHSELNLSSLELGDSALYFCASSFGQGSYEQYFGPGTRLTVT.

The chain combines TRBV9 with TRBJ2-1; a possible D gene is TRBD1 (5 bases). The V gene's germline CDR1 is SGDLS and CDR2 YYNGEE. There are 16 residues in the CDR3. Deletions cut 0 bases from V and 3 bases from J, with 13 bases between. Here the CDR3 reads CASSVVTGRDYNEQFF. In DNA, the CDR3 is TGTGCCAGCAGCGTAGTAACGGGCAGGGACTACAATGAGCAGTTCTTC. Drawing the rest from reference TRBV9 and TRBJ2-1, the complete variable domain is DSGVTQTPKHLITATGQRVTLRCSPRSGDLSVYWYQQSLDQGLQFLIQYYNGEERAKGNILERFSAQQFPDLHSELNLSSLELGDSALYFCASSVVTGRDYNEQFFGPGTRLTVL.

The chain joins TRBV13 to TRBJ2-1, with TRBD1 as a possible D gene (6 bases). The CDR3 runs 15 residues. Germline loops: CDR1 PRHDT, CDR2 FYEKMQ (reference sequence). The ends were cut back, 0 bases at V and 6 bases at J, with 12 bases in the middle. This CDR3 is CASSLGGSRGNEQFF. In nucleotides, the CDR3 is TGTGCCAGCAGCTTAGGGGGTAGCAGGGGCAATGAGCAGTTCTTC.

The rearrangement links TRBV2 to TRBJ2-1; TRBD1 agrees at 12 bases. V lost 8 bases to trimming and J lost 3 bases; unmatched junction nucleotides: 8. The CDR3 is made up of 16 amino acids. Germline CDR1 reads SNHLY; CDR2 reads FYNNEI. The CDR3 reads CASRLGTGGNYNEQFF. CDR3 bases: TGTGCCAGCCGATTAGGGACAGGGGGCAACTACAATGAGCAGTTCTTC. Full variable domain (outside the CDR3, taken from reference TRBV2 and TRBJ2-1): EPEVTQTPSHQVTQMGQEVILRCVPISNHLYFYWYRQILGQKVEFLVSFYNNEISEKSEIFDDQFSVERPDGSNFTLKIRSTKLEDSAMYFCASRLGTGGNYNEQFFGPGTRLTVL.